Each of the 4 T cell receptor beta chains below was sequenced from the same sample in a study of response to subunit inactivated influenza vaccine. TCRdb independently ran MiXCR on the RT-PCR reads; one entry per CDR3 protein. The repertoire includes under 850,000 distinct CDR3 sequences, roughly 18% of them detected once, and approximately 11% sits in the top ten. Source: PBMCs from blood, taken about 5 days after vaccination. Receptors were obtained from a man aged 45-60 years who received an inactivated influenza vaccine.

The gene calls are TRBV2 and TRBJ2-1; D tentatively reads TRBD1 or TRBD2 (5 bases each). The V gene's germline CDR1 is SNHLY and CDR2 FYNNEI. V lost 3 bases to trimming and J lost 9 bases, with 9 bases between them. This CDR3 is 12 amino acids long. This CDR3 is CASSEQRGEQFF. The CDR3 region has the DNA TGTGCCAGCAGTGAGCAGAGGGGTGAGCAGTTCTTC.

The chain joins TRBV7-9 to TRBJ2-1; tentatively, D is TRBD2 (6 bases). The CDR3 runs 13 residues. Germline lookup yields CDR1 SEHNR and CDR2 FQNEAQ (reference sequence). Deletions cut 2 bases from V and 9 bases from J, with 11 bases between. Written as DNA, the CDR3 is TGTGCCAGCAGCTTATATGGGGGAGGTGAGCAGTTCTTC. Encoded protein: CASSLYGGGEQFF.

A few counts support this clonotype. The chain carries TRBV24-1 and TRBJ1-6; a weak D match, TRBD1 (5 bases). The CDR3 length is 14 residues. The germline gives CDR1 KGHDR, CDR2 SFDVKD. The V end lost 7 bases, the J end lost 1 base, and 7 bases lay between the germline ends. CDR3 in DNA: TGTGCCACCAGCAGGGATTCCTATAATTCACCCCTCCACTTT. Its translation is CATSRDSYNSPLHF.

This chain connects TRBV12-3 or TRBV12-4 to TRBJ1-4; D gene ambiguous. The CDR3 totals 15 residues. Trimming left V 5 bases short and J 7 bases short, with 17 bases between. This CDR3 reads CASSPRGLDGEKLFF. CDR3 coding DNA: TGTGCCAGCAGTCCCCGGGGTCTTGATGGTGAAAAACTGTTTTTT.